The 14 T cell receptor beta chains presented below share a single source sample, sequenced in a study of blood T cell repertoires in COVID-19. This table comes from immunoSEQ multiplex PCR, and its TCRdb copy is limited to in-frame clones, with some not included. Here the sample spans more than 300,000 clones, about 90% being singletons. The sample taken for sequencing was peripheral blood. The receptor source for this set is a woman younger than 35 who had recovered from COVID-19.

This chain joins TRBV4-1 and TRBJ2-1; TRBD2 aligns across 9 bases. The CDR3 length is 15 residues. Trimming took 7 bases from V and 6 from J; bases not matched to a gene: 10. Germline CDR1 is MGHRA and CDR2 is YSYEKL. CDR3 protein: CASTETGLATNEQFF. The CDR3 DNA is TGCGCCAGCACCGAAACGGGACTAGCTACCAATGAGCAGTTCTTC.

The rearrangement uses TRBV5-1 and TRBJ2-3; 10 bases fit TRBD1. This CDR3 is 15 amino acids long. CDR1 and CDR2 (germline): SGHRS, YFSETQ. Trimming cost V 2 bases and J 4 bases; bases outside gene matches: 4. The CDR3 protein is CASSLGDRGADTQYF. The CDR3 DNA reads as TGCGCCAGCAGCTTAGGGGACAGGGGCGCAGATACGCAGTATTTT. The entire variable domain, with the rest obtained from reference TRBV5-1 and TRBJ2-3, is as follows: KAGVTQTPRYLIKTRGQQVTLSCSPISGHRSVSWYQQTPGQGLQFLFEYFSETQRNKGNFPGRFSGRQFSNSRSEMNVSTLELGDSALYLCASSLGDRGADTQYFGPGTRLTVL.

J is TRBJ1-1 and V is TRBV7-9, with D tentatively TRBD1 (5 bases). V lost 5 bases and J 0 bases, leaving 16 bases between the germline ends. Per germline, CDR1 SEHNR and CDR2 FQNEAQ (reference sequence). The CDR3 contains 16 residues. The CDR3 here is CASSPRGSILNTEAFF. The CDR3, as DNA: TGTGCCAGCAGCCCAAGGGGATCCATATTGAACACTGAAGCTTTCTTT.

The chain uses TRBV4-3 and TRBJ2-1; TRBD2 is a possible D gene (5 bases). The CDR3 has 15 amino acids. Germline CDR1 and CDR2: LGHNA and YSLEER. Trimming took 0 bases from V and 4 from J, leaving 10 bases between them. The CDR3 sequence: CASSQESGDYNEQFF. Here the CDR3 DNA reads TGCGCCAGCAGCCAAGAAAGCGGAGATTACAATGAGCAGTTCTTC.

The chain carries TRBV30 and TRBJ1-5, with D tentatively TRBD1 (5 bases). This CDR3 comprises 14 residues. Trimming took off 0 bases at V and 7 bases at J, with 13 bases between the two ends. Germline CDR1 and CDR2: GTSNPN and SVGIG (reference sequence). CDR3 amino acids: CAWSVSGGGQPQHF. The CDR3 DNA is TGTGCCTGGAGTGTATCCGGGGGTGGACAGCCCCAGCATTTT.

This rearrangement joins TRBV10-1 to TRBJ2-2, with a tentative D call TRBD2 (5 bases). Germline CDR1 reads WNHNN; CDR2 reads SYGVQD (reference sequence). Between the trimmed V and J ends, which lost 3 bases and 5 bases, there was a span of 10 bases. The CDR3 runs to 14 residues. The DNA of the CDR3 is TGCGCCAGCAGTGAACCTGGAGGTACCGGGGAGCTGTTTTTT. It is translated as CASSEPGGTGELFF.

J is TRBJ2-1 and V is TRBV19, with 11 bases identical to TRBD2. The CDR3 consists of 18 residues. CDR1 is LNHDA and CDR2 is SQIVND in the germline V gene (reference sequence). V lost 6 bases, J lost 0 bases, and 10 bases stayed unmatched. The CDR3 protein is CASSDRGLAGGSYNEQFF. As DNA, the CDR3 is TGTGCCAGTAGCGACAGGGGCCTAGCGGGAGGCTCCTACAATGAGCAGTTCTTC.

The V and J genes are TRBV30 and TRBJ2-3; possible D gene TRBD1, 5 bases. Trimming took off 3 bases at V and 2 bases at J, with 15 bases between the two ends. This CDR3 has 15 residues. Germline V gene data show CDR1 as GTSNPN and CDR2 as SVGIG (reference sequence). CDR3 coding DNA: TGTGCCTGGAGCAAAAGGGCAGGGCCCACAGATACGCAGTATTTT. It translates to CAWSKRAGPTDTQYF.

This sequence joins TRBV7-2 and TRBJ2-3, with 7 bases that match TRBD2. The J segment lost 1 base and the V segment lost 4 bases, leaving 11 bases of the junction unmatched. The CDR3 runs to 17 residues. CDR1 and CDR2 (germline): SGHTA, FQGNSA. CDR3 sequence reads: CASSSPGGLGGTDTQYF. The CDR3 region has the DNA TGTGCCAGCAGCTCACCCGGAGGACTAGGCGGCACAGATACGCAGTATTTT.

On this clone itself: Germline is not matched at one junction end, which may reflect a read error. The gene calls are TRBV19 and TRBJ2-3, with 8 bases identical to TRBD2. The CDR3 extends over 16 amino acids. Germline-derived CDR1 and CDR2 are LNHDA and SQIVND (reference sequence). Here the CDR3 reads CASSIVTSGRTYTQYF. CDR3 sequence (DNA): TGTGCCAGTAGTATAGTTACTAGCGGACGCACATATACGCAGTATTTT.

This chain connects TRBV21-1 to TRBJ1-1; the table's D call, TRBD1, has no DNA check behind it. TRBV21-1 is designated a pseudogene. CDR3 length equals 16 residues. The DNA for the CDR3 is TGTGCCAGCAGCACGACCGGGACAGGGAGGAACACTGAAGCTTTCTTT. Translated: CASSTTGTGRNTEAFF.

The chain combines TRBV2 with TRBJ2-2; 10 positions agree with TRBD2. Unmatched junction bases numbered 7, after V lost 2 bases and J lost 7 bases. Germline V gene data show CDR1 as SNHLY and CDR2 as FYNNEI. There are 16 residues in the CDR3. The CDR3 is CASSERLAGDHGELFF. DNA of the CDR3: TGTGCCAGCAGTGAACGTCTAGCGGGAGATCACGGGGAGCTGTTTTTT.

This chain links TRBV7-2 with TRBJ2-1; no clear D. Germline CDR1 SGHTA, CDR2 FQGNSA. Trimming cost V 0 bases and J 12 bases, with 9 bases left between them. This CDR3 contains 12 residues. CDR3 residues: CASSLALDMQFF. DNA of the CDR3: TGTGCCAGCAGCTTAGCGCTCGACATGCAGTTCTTC.

This chain links TRBV4-3 with TRBJ1-2; perhaps TRBD1 as D (6 bases). The V gene lost 3 bases and the J gene lost 4 bases, with 15 bases spanning the gap. The germline V gene encodes CDR1 LGHNA and CDR2 YSLEER. The CDR3 is 15 amino acids. CDR3 bases: TGCGCCAGCAGCCATGCCGGGACAACTGGCTATGGCTACACCTTC. Translated, it gives CASSHAGTTGYGYTF.